The table lists the clone carrying this T cell receptor (beta chain) with a few counts. This specimen comes from a study of blood T cell repertoires in COVID-19. For the study at large: PBMCs, B-cell-depleted T cells, or T cells provided the cDNA or gDNA that made up the material.

The V end lost 3 bases, the J end lost 5 bases, and 11 bases lay between the germline ends. From germline, CDR1 is SGHDN and CDR2 FVKESK. The CDR3 runs 15 residues. Here immunoSEQ multiplex PCR was the method, and the copy in TCRdb shows in-frame clones only, minus some. The sample includes under 200,000 clones, approximately 86% of them seen just once. This receptor was identified in a man aged 18 to 30 with acute or convalescent COVID-19. V and J are TRBV14 and TRBJ1-6, with D maybe TRBD1 (5 bases). The sample taken for sequencing was peripheral blood. In DNA, the CDR3 is TGTGCCAGCAGCCAGAGAGACAGAGATAATTCACCCCTCCACTTT. This sequence encodes CASSQRDRDNSPLHF.